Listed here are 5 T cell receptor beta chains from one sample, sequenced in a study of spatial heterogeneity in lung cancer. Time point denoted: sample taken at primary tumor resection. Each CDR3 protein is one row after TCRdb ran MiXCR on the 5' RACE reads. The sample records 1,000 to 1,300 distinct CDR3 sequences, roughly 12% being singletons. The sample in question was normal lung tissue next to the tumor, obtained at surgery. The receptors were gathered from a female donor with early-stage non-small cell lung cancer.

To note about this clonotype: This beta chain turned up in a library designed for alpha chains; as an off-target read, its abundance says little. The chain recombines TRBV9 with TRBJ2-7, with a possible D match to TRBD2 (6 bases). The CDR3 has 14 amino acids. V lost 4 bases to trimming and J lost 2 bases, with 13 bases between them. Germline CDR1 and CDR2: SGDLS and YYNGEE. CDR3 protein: CASSTYSGAYEQYF. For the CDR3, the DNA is TGTGCCAGCAGCACTTACTCGGGGGCCTACGAGCAGTACTTC.

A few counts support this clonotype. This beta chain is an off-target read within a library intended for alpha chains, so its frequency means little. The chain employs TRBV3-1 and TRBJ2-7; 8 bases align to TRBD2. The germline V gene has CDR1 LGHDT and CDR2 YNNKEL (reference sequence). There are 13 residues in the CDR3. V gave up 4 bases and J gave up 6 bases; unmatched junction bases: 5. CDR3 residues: CASSLNSGTEQYF. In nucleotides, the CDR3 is TGTGCCAGCAGCCTTAATAGCGGGACCGAGCAGTACTTC.

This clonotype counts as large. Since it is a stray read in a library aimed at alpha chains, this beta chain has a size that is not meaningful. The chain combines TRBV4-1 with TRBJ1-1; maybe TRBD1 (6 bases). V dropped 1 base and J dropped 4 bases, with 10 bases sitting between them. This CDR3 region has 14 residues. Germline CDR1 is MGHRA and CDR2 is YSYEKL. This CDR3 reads CASSQARGGTEAFF. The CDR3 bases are TGCGCCAGCAGCCAAGCCAGGGGAGGCACTGAAGCTTTCTTT.

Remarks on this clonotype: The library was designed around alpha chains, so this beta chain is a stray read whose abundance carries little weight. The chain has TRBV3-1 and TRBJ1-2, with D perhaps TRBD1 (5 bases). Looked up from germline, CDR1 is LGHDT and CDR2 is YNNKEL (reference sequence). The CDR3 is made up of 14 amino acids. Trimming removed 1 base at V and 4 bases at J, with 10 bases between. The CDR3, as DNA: TGTGCCAGCAGCCAAGCTGGGGGAGGCTATGGCTACACCTTC. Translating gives CASSQAGGGYGYTF. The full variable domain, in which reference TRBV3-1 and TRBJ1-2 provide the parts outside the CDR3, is DTAVSQTPKYLVTQMGNDKSIKCEQNLGHDTMYWYKQDSKKFLKIMFSYNNKELIINETVPNRFSPKSPDKAHLNLHINSLELGDSAVYFCASSQAGGGYGYTFGSGTRLTVV.

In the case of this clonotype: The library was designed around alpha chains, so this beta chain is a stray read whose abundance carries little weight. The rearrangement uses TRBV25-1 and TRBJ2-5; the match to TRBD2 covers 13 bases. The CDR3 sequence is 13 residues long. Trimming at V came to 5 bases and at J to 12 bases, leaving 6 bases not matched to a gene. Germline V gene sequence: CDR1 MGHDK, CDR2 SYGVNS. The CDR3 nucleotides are TGTGCCAGCAGTCCCGGGACTAGCGGGACTAAGTACTTC. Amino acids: CASSPGTSGTKYF.